This TCR beta chain was observed in a study of post-analysis software for immune sequencing data. Study-wide results and caveats: Pronounced co-clustering by F measure was evident among identically batched samples. A significant reduction in normalized Chao1 diversity was observed in multiple sclerosis patients versus controls. With TRBV5-6, TRBV5-1 and TRBV20-1 included, about five TRBV segments were more frequent in patients than in controls.

The CDR3 runs to 15 residues. CDR1 and CDR2 from the germline V gene are SGHKS and YYEKEE (reference sequence). Trimming pared 6 bases from V and 5 bases from J, leaving 21 bases between. The TCR beta cDNA libraries contained unique molecular identifiers. It was from about 0.94 to 9.7 million T cells that 450,000 to 550,000 cDNA molecules came. TCRdb reprocessed the PCR reads via MiXCR and lists one record per CDR3 protein. The sample yields some 890,000 distinct CDR3 sequences, under 70% seen once. A note on this clonotype: Its cognate antigen is unknown.

Source material: blood. This sequence joins TRBV5-5 and TRBJ2-7; either TRBD1 or TRBD2 may supply D (5 bases each). The receptor was isolated from a girl aged 10-17 years with multiple sclerosis. CDR3 sequence (DNA): TGTGCCAGCACCCTTTTGGGGCGAGGGGACCACGAGCAGTACTTC. Translated, it gives CASTLLGRGDHEQYF.